The present entry profiles one TCR beta chain with its context. Antigen specificity is unknown. Documented treatment: oral pan-JAK inhibitor, 5-10 mg twice daily. The data belong to a study of CD8+ T cells in alopecia areata. Extracted RNA was reverse transcribed, and the resulting cDNA served as sequencing template. Produced via immunoSEQ multiplex PCR; TCRdb's table is partial and in-frame only. The sample yields 110,000 or so clones, 56% seen once. The CDR3 extends over 14 amino acids. CDR1 SGDLS and CDR2 YYNGEE come from the germline V gene. The V gene lost 2 bases and the J gene lost 7 bases, with 15 bases spanning the gap. Study-wide results and caveats: Within the top 100, expanded CD8+ clones significantly decreased with tofacitinib, as did scalp clonality. Throughout tofacitinib, many expanded lesional clones continued to persist in scalp and blood.

This specimen was CD4+ T cells sorted from blood, taken at week 24, from a patient treated with tofacitinib. This sequence joins TRBV9 and TRBJ1-1, with D unresolved. This TCR derives from a human donor with alopecia areata. CDR3 sequence (DNA): TGTGCCAGCAGCGTTACGCCGGGCGGCGGTGAAGCTTTCTTT. Its protein is CASSVTPGGGEAFF. Using reference TRBV9 and TRBJ1-1 for the parts outside the CDR3, the full variable domain is DSGVTQTPKHLITATGQRVTLRCSPRSGDLSVYWYQQSLDQGLQFLIQYYNGEERAKGNILERFSAQQFPDLHSELNLSSLELGDSALYFCASSVTPGGGEAFFGQGTRLTVV.